What follows is one T cell receptor (beta chain) and its context. Its target is unknown. These data are taken from a study of cytomegalovirus exposure and HLA in healthy donors. Study-wide results and caveats: The study recorded 164 TCR beta chains that were cytomegalovirus-associated.

Trimming left V 6 bases short and J 4 bases short, with 14 bases between. Germline V gives CDR1 SGHNT, CDR2 YYREEE (reference sequence). This CDR3 region has 13 residues. Libraries were prepared by immunoSEQ multiplex PCR; TCRdb keeps only in-frame clonotypes and omits some of them. Here the sample spans about 150,000 clones, approximately 90% being singletons. This receptor was obtained from a woman younger than 45 in good health and CMV-seropositive. Sequenced material: PBMCs. The V gene is TRBV5-4, the J gene TRBJ2-7; D may be TRBD1 (6 bases). The CDR3 nucleotides are TGTGCCAGCACCTGGAGGCAGGGGTACGAGCAGTACTTC. Translating it yields CASTWRQGYEQYF. Complete variable domain (other parts from reference TRBV5-4 and TRBJ2-7): ETGVTQSPTHLIKTRGQQVTLRCSSQSGHNTVSWYQQALGQGPQFIFQYYREEENGRGNFPPRFSGLQFPNYSSELNVNALELDDSALYLCASTWRQGYEQYFGPGTRLTVT.